The TCR beta chain described here comes from a study of blood T cells in healthy people across ages. Study findings and constraints: Diversity was higher, and naive CD4+ cells more numerous, in long-lived donors than in aged donors.

It was around 10 milliliters of peripheral blood that were drawn from each donor. Primed by a sample-barcoded 5' primer and a J-beta primer mix, a second PCR proceeded for 7 to 11 cycles. No fewer than 2.5 million CDR3-containing paired-end reads came from each sample. TCRdb used MiXCR to reprocess the 5' RACE reads, holding one entry per CDR3 protein. The repertoire includes some 1.5 million distinct CDR3 sequences, 35% to 45% of them detected once, and about 4.1% sits in the top ten. Concerning this clonotype: Its target is unknown.

The CDR3 is 17 residues long. Germline CDR1 is MNHEY and CDR2 is SVGEGT. The receptor comes from a woman younger than 35 in good health. The sequenced sample was blood. The V gene is TRBV6-2 or TRBV6-3, the J gene TRBJ2-5, with 13 bases lining up with TRBD2. The J call is uncertain, as TRBJ2-7 better fits the DNA end. The CDR3 nucleotides read TGTGCCAGCAGTGGCGGACTAGCGGGAGTAAGGATCTACGAGCAGTACTTC. Amino acids: CASSGGLAGVRIYEQYF.